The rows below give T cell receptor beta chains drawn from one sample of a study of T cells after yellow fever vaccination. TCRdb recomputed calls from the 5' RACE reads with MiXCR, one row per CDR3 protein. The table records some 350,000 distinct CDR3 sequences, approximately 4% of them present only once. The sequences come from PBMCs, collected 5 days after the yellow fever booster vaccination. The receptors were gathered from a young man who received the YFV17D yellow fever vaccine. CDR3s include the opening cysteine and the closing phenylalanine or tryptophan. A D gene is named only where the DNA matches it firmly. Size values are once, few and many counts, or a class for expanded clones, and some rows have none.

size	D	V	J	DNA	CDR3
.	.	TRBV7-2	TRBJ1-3	TGTGCCAGCAGCTTATACGGCAGAGCTGGAAACACCATATATTTT	CASSLYGRAGNTIYF
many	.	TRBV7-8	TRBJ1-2	TGTGCCAGCAGTTACAGGGAAATTGGCTACACCTTC	CASSYREIGYTF
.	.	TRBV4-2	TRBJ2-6	TGTGCCAGCAGCCAAGACTCAAACTCTGGGGCCAACGTCCTGACTTTC	CASSQDSNSGANVLTF
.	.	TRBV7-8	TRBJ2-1	TGTGCCAGCAGCTTAGTTACGGGATCGGTGAATGAGCAGTTCTTC	CASSLVTGSVNEQFF
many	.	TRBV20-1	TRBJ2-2	TGCAGTGCTGCCAGCTTAACCGGGGAGCTGTTTTTT	CSAASLTGELFF
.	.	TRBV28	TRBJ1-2	TGTGCCAGCAAAATCGTAGGAATCTATGGCTACACCTTC	CASKIVGIYGYTF
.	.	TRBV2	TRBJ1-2	TGTGCCAGCAGGAGGGGGGACACCGCTAACTATGGCTACACCTTC	CASRRGDTANYGYTF
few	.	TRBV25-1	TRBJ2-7	TGTGCCAGCAGTTTAATATTCCGGGGTGACTACGAGCAGTACTTC	CASSLIFRGDYEQYF
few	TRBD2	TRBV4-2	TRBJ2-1	TGTGCCAGCAGCCAAGGTAGCGGGGCGCGGAATGAGCAGTTCTTC	CASSQGSGARNEQFF
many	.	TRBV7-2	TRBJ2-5	TGTGCCAGCAGCCTACAAGGGCCAGGGAGGCAAGAGACCCAGTACTTC	CASSLQGPGRQETQYF